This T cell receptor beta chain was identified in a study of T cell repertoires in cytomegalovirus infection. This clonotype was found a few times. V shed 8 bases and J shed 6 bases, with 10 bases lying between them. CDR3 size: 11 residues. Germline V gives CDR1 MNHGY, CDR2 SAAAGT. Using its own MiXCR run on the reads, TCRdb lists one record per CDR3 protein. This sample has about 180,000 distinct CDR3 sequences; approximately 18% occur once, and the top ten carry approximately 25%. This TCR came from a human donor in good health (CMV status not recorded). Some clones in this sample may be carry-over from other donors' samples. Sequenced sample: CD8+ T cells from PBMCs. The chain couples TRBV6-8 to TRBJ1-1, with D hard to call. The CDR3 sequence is CASYGPSEAFF. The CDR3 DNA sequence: TGTGCCAGCTACGGACCTTCTGAAGCTTTCTTT.